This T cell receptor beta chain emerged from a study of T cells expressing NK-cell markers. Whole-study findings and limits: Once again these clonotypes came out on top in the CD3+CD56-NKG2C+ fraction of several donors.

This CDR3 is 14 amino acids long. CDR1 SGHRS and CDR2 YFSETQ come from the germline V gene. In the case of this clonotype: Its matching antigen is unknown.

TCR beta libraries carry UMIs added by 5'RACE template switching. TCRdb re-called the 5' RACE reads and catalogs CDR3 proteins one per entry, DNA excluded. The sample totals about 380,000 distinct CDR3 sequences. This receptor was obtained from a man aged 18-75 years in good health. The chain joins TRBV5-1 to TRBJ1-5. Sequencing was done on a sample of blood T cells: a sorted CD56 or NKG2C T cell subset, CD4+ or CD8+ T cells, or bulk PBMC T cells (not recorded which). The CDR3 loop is CASSLAGENQPQHF.